Sequencing of this T cell receptor beta chain was carried out in a study of long-term antiretroviral therapy in people with HIV. Run at survey level, the immunoSEQ assay was version v3.0. TCRdb's copy holds only in-frame clones and misses some; the assay was immunoSEQ multiplex PCR. This table holds roughly 12,000 clones, under 85% found once. V shed 0 bases and J shed 1 base, with 15 bases lying between them. From germline, CDR1 is MGHRA and CDR2 YSYEKL. The CDR3 has 17 amino acids. The sample here was unsorted PBMCs, taken 0.8 years before starting antiretroviral therapy. The source of this sequence is a woman aged 35 to 49 with HIV. The rearrangement uses TRBV4-1 and TRBJ2-5, with a tentative D call TRBD1 (6 bases). CDR3 sequence reads: CASSQDGTRTSQETQYF. CDR3 nucleotides: TGCGCCAGCAGCCAAGACGGGACACGGACGTCCCAAGAGACCCAGTACTTC.